This TCR beta chain is from a study of T cell responses to AZD1222 COVID-19 vaccine. Study-wide results and limits: Donors, mostly white British, included more females; clonal diversity was possibly underestimated. AZD1222 recipients seropositive at baseline numbered only six or seven. In the spike-specific TCR repertoire, nearly half reportedly target unmutated variant regions.

Trimming cost V 5 bases and J 7 bases; bases outside gene matches: 19. The CDR3 is made up of 17 amino acids. Germline V gene data show CDR1 as MNHNY and CDR2 as SVGAGI (reference sequence). As for this clone: Its antigen is undetermined.

Libraries were prepared by immunoSEQ multiplex PCR; TCRdb keeps only in-frame clonotypes and omits some of them. Of over 35,000 clones detected, around 80% appear once; the ten largest clones hold about a fifth. Material: peripheral blood, obtained 28 days after the second dose of the MenACWY control vaccine. The TCR comes from an adult who received the MenACWY meningococcal vaccine as a control. This chain uses TRBV6-6 with TRBJ1-1, with TRBD1 identical over 7 bases. The CDR3, as DNA: TGTGCCAGCAGTCCCAGGCAGGGGGAACGTGAACTTGGTGAAGCTTTCTTT. Translation gives CASSPRQGERELGEAFF.